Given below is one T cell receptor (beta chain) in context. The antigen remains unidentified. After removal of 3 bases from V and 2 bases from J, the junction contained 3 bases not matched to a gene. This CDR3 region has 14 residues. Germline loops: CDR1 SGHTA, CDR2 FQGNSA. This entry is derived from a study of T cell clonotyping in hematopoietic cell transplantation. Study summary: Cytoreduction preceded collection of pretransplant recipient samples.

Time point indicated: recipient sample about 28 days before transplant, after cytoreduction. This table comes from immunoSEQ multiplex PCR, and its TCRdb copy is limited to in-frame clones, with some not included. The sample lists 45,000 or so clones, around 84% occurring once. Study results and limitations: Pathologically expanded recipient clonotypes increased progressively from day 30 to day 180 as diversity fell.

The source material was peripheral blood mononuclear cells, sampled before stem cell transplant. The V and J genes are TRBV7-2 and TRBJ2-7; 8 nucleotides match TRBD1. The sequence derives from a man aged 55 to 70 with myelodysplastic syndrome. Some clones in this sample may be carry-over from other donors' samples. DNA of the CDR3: TGTGCCAGCAGCTTCAGGGGGCTAGCCTACGAGCAGTACTTC. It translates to CASSFRGLAYEQYF.